This TCR beta chain was identified in a study of blood T cell repertoires in COVID-19. Study overall: The United States, Italy and Spain supplied acute and convalescent COVID-19 samples.

CDR1 is SGHAT and CDR2 is FQNNGV in the germline V gene. V lost 5 bases and J lost 1, with 11 bases in between. The CDR3 sequence is 14 residues long. Authors' processing steps: Researchers report that nucleated cell counts were estimated from reference gene primer amplification. Measured with immunoSEQ multiplex PCR; TCRdb has only the in-frame clones, and not every one. D and trimming come from the DNA, and the V and J calls and clone size come from that table. The sample includes 70,000 or so clones, roughly 84% of them seen just once. This clonotype originated in a woman aged 60-75 years with acute or convalescent COVID-19. The chain recombines TRBV11-2 with TRBJ1-1; D is perhaps TRBD1 (5 bases). Input material: peripheral blood. CDR3 protein: CASSAGTRNTEAFF. The CDR3, as DNA: TGTGCCAGCAGCGCCGGGACTCGGAACACTGAAGCTTTCTTT.